One sample yielded the 15 T cell receptor beta chains listed below, sequenced in a study of blood T cell repertoires in COVID-19. Libraries were prepared by immunoSEQ multiplex PCR; TCRdb keeps only in-frame clonotypes and omits some of them. The sample consists of more than 140,000 clones, approximately 82% of them appearing once. Sequencing was carried out using peripheral blood. These receptors came from a woman in her 50s in a cohort sampled during active or convalescent COVID-19.

Here the CDR3 DNA reads TGTGCCAGCAGCTTATTAGGCGGCAGCTTCAATCAGCCCCAGCATTTT. This gives the protein CASSLLGGSFNQPQHF. V gene TRBV7-2 combines with J gene TRBJ1-5, with D uncertain. Trimming took off 2 bases at V and 3 bases at J, with 14 bases between the two ends. Germline CDR1 is SGHTA and CDR2 is FQGNSA. The CDR3 is 16 amino acids. Filled out from reference TRBV7-2 and TRBJ1-5, the complete variable domain reads GAGVSQSPSNKVTEKGKDVELRCDPISGHTALYWYRQSLGQGLEFLIYFQGNSAPDKSGLPSDRFSAERTGGSVSTLTIQRTQQEDSAVYLCASSLLGGSFNQPQHFGDGTRLSIL.

This sequence joins TRBV2 and TRBJ1-1; D not resolved. This CDR3 contains 14 residues. Germline CDR1 is SNHLY and CDR2 is FYNNEI. Trimming removed 7 bases at V and 4 bases at J, with 16 bases between. As DNA, the CDR3 is TGTGCCAGCACCCCGGAGGGCCGGGGCACTGAAGCTTTCTTT. Translation gives CASTPEGRGTEAFF.

V is TRBV19 and J is TRBJ2-7; the match to TRBD1 covers 9 bases. The germline V gene encodes CDR1 LNHDA and CDR2 SQIVND (reference sequence). CDR3 length equals 15 residues. Trimming removed 5 bases from V and 2 bases from J; junction bases left unmatched: 7. CDR3 sequence: CASSLGQGGAYEQYF. CDR3 coding DNA: TGTGCCAGTAGTTTGGGACAGGGAGGCGCCTACGAGCAGTACTTC.

The gene calls are TRBV11-2 and TRBJ1-2; D is possibly TRBD1 (6 bases). V lost 2 bases to trimming and J lost 5 bases, with 9 bases between them. The V gene's germline CDR1 is SGHAT and CDR2 FQNNGV. The CDR3 has 13 residues. CDR3 bases: TGTGCCAGCAGCTTAACAGGGATGTATGGCTACACCTTC. It yields the protein CASSLTGMYGYTF.

This clone has a count of ten or more. This sequence joins TRBV6-4 and TRBJ2-6; TRBD1 matches at 11 bases. Germline V gene sequence: CDR1 MRHNA, CDR2 SNTAGT. Losses at the gene ends were 4 bases for V and 2 bases for J; bases not matched to a gene: 1. The CDR3 runs to 16 residues. DNA of the CDR3: TGTGCCAGCAGTGGGACAGGGGGCGCTGGGGCCAACGTCCTGACTTTC. Translated, it gives CASSGTGGAGANVLTF.

This clone was found many times. The chain combines TRBV27 with TRBJ1-1, with 7 nucleotides matching TRBD1. Trimming removed 5 bases from V and 5 bases from J; junction bases left unmatched: 11. The length of the CDR3 is 15 residues. The V gene's germline CDR1 is MNHEY and CDR2 SMNVEV (reference sequence). The CDR3 here is CASSHLTGARTEAFF. Written as DNA, the CDR3 is TGTGCCAGCAGTCATCTTACAGGGGCGCGGACTGAAGCTTTCTTT.

This clone was detected a few times. V is TRBV19 and J is TRBJ2-3, with D perhaps TRBD1 (5 bases). Germline assignment: CDR1 LNHDA and CDR2 SQIVND (reference sequence). This CDR3 spans 14 amino acids. The V end was cut by 6 bases, the J end by 4 bases, with 14 bases between. CDR3 nucleotide sequence: TGTGCCAGTAGCCCACCGACAGTGCCAGATACGCAGTATTTT. Its translation is CASSPPTVPDTQYF.

The chain has TRBV30 and TRBJ2-5, with D uncertain. Germline CDR1 reads GTSNPN; CDR2 reads SVGIG (reference sequence). With 8 bases removed from V and 3 bases from J, the gap between germline ends came to 16 bases. The CDR3 covers 13 residues. CDR3 nucleotides: TGTGCCGCAAACCGGGTCCCGGAAGAGACCCAGTACTTC. It translates to CAANRVPEETQYF.

The chain links TRBV19 to TRBJ1-5, with D possibly being TRBD1 (6 bases). The CDR3 loop spans 16 amino acids. The V gene lost 5 bases and the J gene lost 4 bases, with 18 bases spanning the gap. The V gene's germline CDR1 is LNHDA and CDR2 SQIVND (reference sequence). The CDR3 spells CASSPTHDRTNQPQHF. The CDR3 nucleotides read TGTGCCAGTAGTCCGACCCACGACAGGACTAATCAGCCCCAGCATTTT.

The chain is built from TRBV2 and TRBJ2-5; the D gene is possibly TRBD1 (6 bases). The CDR3 has 15 residues. Germline lookup yields CDR1 SNHLY and CDR2 FYNNEI. V was trimmed by 5 bases and J by 4 bases, leaving 17 bases between them. The CDR3 spells CASSPGQKEGETQYF. For the CDR3, the DNA is TGTGCCAGCAGTCCTGGACAGAAAGAAGGAGAGACCCAGTACTTC.

CDR3 residues: CASSFTGDSGYTF. The CDR3 region has the DNA TGCGCCAGCAGCTTTACAGGGGACTCCGGCTACACCTTC. This sequence joins TRBV5-1 and TRBJ1-2, with 7 bases identical to TRBD1. CDR3 length equals 13 residues. CDR1 is SGHRS, CDR2 YFSETQ, per germline. Germline trimming cut 2 bases from V and 8 bases from J; bases unmatched to any gene: 6.

The V call is TRBV6-2 or TRBV6-3, the J call TRBJ1-1; D gene uncertain. Trimming cost V 2 bases and J 4 bases, with 17 bases left between them. The CDR3 extends over 16 amino acids. CDR1 is MNHEY and CDR2 is SVGEGT in the germline V gene. The CDR3 DNA sequence: TGTGCCAGCAGTTACCGCGAGGCTTCTCAACGCACTGAAGCTTTCTTT. Amino acid sequence: CASSYREASQRTEAFF.

This chain links TRBV19 with TRBJ2-7; perhaps TRBD1 as D (6 bases). The V gene lost 5 bases and the J gene lost 7 bases, with 15 bases spanning the gap. The length of the CDR3 is 13 residues. CDR1 LNHDA and CDR2 SQIVND come from the germline V gene (reference sequence). This CDR3 reads CASSQRQVLEQYF. Written as DNA, the CDR3 is TGTGCCAGTAGTCAGAGACAGGTTTTAGAGCAGTACTTC.

The V call is TRBV10-2, the J call TRBJ2-2, with TRBD2 matching over 9 bases. The length of the CDR3 is 15 residues. V shed 10 bases, J shed 1 base, and the junction held 7 bases outside the gene matches. Per the germline V gene, CDR1 is WSHSY and CDR2 is SAAADI. The DNA of the CDR3 is TGCGCCACTACCCCAGCGGGGGGGAACACCGGGGAGCTGTTTTTT. As protein: CATTPAGGNTGELFF.

The gene calls are TRBV5-4 and TRBJ2-3, with D unresolved. Looked up from germline, CDR1 is SGHNT and CDR2 is YYREEE (reference sequence). The CDR3 runs 15 residues. The V end lost 0 bases, the J end lost 1 base, and 9 bases lay between the germline ends. CDR3 in DNA: TGTGCCAGCAGCTTGGTTGCCGGTGGCACAGATACGCAGTATTTT. Translating it yields CASSLVAGGTDTQYF.